This T cell receptor (beta chain) was documented in a study of blood T cell repertoires in COVID-19 (TCRdb year 2020). Context from the whole study: Samples from collaborators originated in the United States, Italy and Spain and spanned both the acute and convalescent phases of COVID-19. Samples were obtained from the ongoing ImmuneRACE study (first 160 participants) and from approximately 1,200 subjects provided by 6 global collaborators. A de-identified subject ID, COVID-19 status, age in years and sex were almost always included in the sample metadata. The material from the prospective study consisted of cDNA or gDNA derived from T cells, B-cell-depleted T cells, or PBMCs. Deeply sampled blood TCRbeta repertoires from subjects exposed to, actively infected with, or recovered from COVID-19 were included in the dataset. The repertoires were made available in a free public database intended to serve as a resource for research on the immune response to SARS-CoV-2. Where available, HLA class I and class II types were obtained from metadata supplied by the sample provider rather than from assay-based typing.

The immunoSEQ Assay, a bias-controlled multiplex PCR, was used to amplify TCRbeta CDR3 regions from genomic DNA. Regarding the original processing steps: Nucleated cell counts per sample were estimated from amplification of reference gene primers within the assay. Sequence reads were collapsed and filtered to measure the absolute abundance of every unique TCRbeta CDR3 rearrangement. For each sample, productive Simpson clonality was calculated by taking the square root of Simpson's diversity index across productive rearrangements. As stored in TCRdb, this immuneACCESS dataset retains in-frame rearrangements with V and J assigned. A fraction of the clones does not appear; measured against another copy, unresolved V genes explain less than half of the discrepancy, and the remainder lacks a known reason. That table is the source of V, J and clone size, and D and trimming were worked out from the DNA. Here the sample has around 120,000 clones; around 89% occur a single time. 3.8% of the sample lies in the top ten.

One collaborating source in Seattle enrolled patients while the patients were actively infected and followed the patients over time throughout the course of disease. Whole blood was collected in K2EDTA tubes by collaborating institutions according to the institutions' own protocols. For TCRbeta analysis, collaborators shipped samples as frozen whole blood, isolated PBMCs, or DNA extracted from either of those sample types. General conclusions and limits of the study: The amount of clinical and demographic metadata varied by source and participant and was provided uncurated.

Comment on this clone: No cognate antigen has been identified for it. No base qualities exist here, and no much larger clone lies one base off it.

From its cysteine to its phenylalanine, the CDR3 spans 15 amino acids. Only the CDR3 DNA stays, 45 bases, in frame from base 1. Relative to germline, V is missing 2 bases and J is missing 6 bases, with 5 bases of the junction outside any gene match. For CDR1 and CDR2, the germline V gene lists SGHTA and FQGTGA. The rearranged chain carries TRBV7-3 and TRBJ2-1, with 9 bases in between that match TRBD2. Sequencing used peripheral blood. This receptor was obtained from a woman aged 55-69 years with COVID-19, enrolled during active disease. CDR3 sequence: CASSLAGGRFNEQFF. In nucleotide form, the sequence is TGTGCCAGCAGCTTAGCGGGGGGGCGTTTCAATGAGCAGTTCTTC.